This T cell receptor beta chain was observed in a study of esophageal squamous cell carcinoma under preoperative chemotherapy. About the study: TCR repertoires were profiled from both peripheral blood T cells and tumor-infiltrating lymphocytes.

Via MiXCR, TCRdb re-called the PCR reads, giving one row per CDR3 protein. The sample records about 30,000 distinct CDR3 sequences, roughly 52% being singletons. As regards this clonotype: Its antigen remains unknown. The junction shows a germline mismatch at one end, possibly a read error.

Per the germline V gene, CDR1 is SGHVT and CDR2 is SQSDAQ. The CDR3 spans 15 residues. Sample time point: before preoperative PTX-NDP chemotherapy. Preoperative chemotherapy with paclitaxel-nedaplatin was given to patients before surgery. Study-wide results and caveats: Tumor-infiltrating lymphocytes showed no significant post-chemotherapy TCR diversity increase, unlike peripheral T cells. Abundant clones tended to shrink rather than expand after paclitaxel-nedaplatin.

The chain has TRBV7-4 and TRBJ2-2, with D maybe TRBD2 (5 bases). This sample was obtained from a patient given preoperative chemotherapy. The receptor was derived from a human donor with esophageal squamous cell carcinoma. The donor label of this sample is uncertain. The CDR3 DNA reads as TGTGCCCTCAGCCGGAAGGCAGCGAACACCGGGGAGCAGTTTTTT. Translated: CALSRKAANTGEQFF.